This is a list of T cell receptor beta chains from one sample in a study of T cell clones after liver transplantation. Repertoires were generated with immunoSEQ multiplex PCR, while TCRdb's copy carries only in-frame clones and drops some. The sample contains over 70,000 clones, about four fifths of which appear only once. This material consisted of CD4+ T cells from blood, taken 12 months after liver transplant. The receptors shown here come from a human patient who received a liver transplant. Some of these T cells may belong to the graft donor. Each CDR3 is given with its conserved first and last residue. A D gene is named only where the DNA matches it firmly. Rows give clone size only sometimes, using once, few, many, or a class for an expanded clone.

j_call: TRBJ2-1
d_call: NA
clone_size: NA
v_call: TRBV20-1
cdr3_aa: CSAEVVDEQFF
cdr3_nt: TGCAGTGCGGAGGTAGTGGATGAGCAGTTCTTC

j_call: TRBJ1-1
d_call: NA
clone_size: NA
v_call: TRBV18
cdr3_aa: CASVAGPNTEAFF
cdr3_nt: TGTGCCAGCGTCGCAGGCCCGAACACTGAAGCTTTCTTT

j_call: TRBJ1-5
d_call: NA
clone_size: NA
v_call: TRBV18
cdr3_aa: CASSRDFSNQPQHF
cdr3_nt: TGTGCCAGCTCACGCGATTTTAGCAATCAGCCCCAGCATTTT

j_call: TRBJ1-4
d_call: NA
clone_size: NA
v_call: TRBV7-9
cdr3_aa: CASSLTGKLGATNEKLFF
cdr3_nt: TGTGCCAGCAGCCTGACGGGGAAATTGGGAGCAACTAATGAAAAACTGTTTTTT

j_call: TRBJ2-3
d_call: TRBD2
clone_size: NA
v_call: TRBV5-1
cdr3_aa: CASSHGLAGETDTQYF
cdr3_nt: TGCGCCAGCAGCCACGGACTAGCGGGAGAAACAGATACGCAGTATTTT

j_call: TRBJ2-1
d_call: TRBD1
clone_size: NA
v_call: TRBV7-3
cdr3_aa: CASSLGQGPSYNEQFF
cdr3_nt: TGTGCCAGCAGCTTAGGACAGGGGCCTTCCTACAATGAGCAGTTCTTC

j_call: TRBJ1-1
d_call: NA
clone_size: NA
v_call: TRBV6-5
cdr3_aa: CASSGAVSTEAFF
cdr3_nt: TGTGCCAGCTCGGGAGCTGTGAGTACTGAAGCTTTCTTT

j_call: TRBJ2-1
d_call: NA
clone_size: NA
v_call: TRBV2
cdr3_aa: CASNRRLYNEQFF
cdr3_nt: TGTGCCAGCAACCGGAGACTTTACAATGAGCAGTTCTTC

j_call: TRBJ2-7
d_call: TRBD2
clone_size: NA
v_call: TRBV7-9
cdr3_aa: CASSSLAGGHEQYF
cdr3_nt: TGTGCCAGCAGCTCCTTAGCGGGAGGGCACGAGCAGTACTTC

j_call: TRBJ2-3
d_call: NA
clone_size: NA
v_call: TRBV30
cdr3_aa: CAWKVSRARTDTQYF
cdr3_nt: TGTGCCTGGAAGGTTTCTAGGGCCCGCACAGATACGCAGTATTTT

j_call: TRBJ1-2
d_call: NA
clone_size: few
v_call: TRBV6-5
cdr3_aa: CASSRDPNYGYTF
cdr3_nt: TGTGCCAGCAGCCGTGACCCTAACTATGGCTACACCTTC

j_call: TRBJ2-1
d_call: NA
clone_size: NA
v_call: TRBV28
cdr3_aa: CASSLYPPTRSDNEQFF
cdr3_nt: TGTGCCAGCAGTTTATACCCACCGACTCGTTCAGACAATGAGCAGTTCTTC

j_call: TRBJ1-2
d_call: NA
clone_size: NA
v_call: TRBV7-2
cdr3_aa: CASSLRYGYTF
cdr3_nt: TGTGCCAGCAGCTTAAGATATGGCTACACCTTC

j_call: TRBJ2-1
d_call: NA
clone_size: once
v_call: TRBV2
cdr3_aa: CASSAVRSYNEQFF
cdr3_nt: TGTGCCAGCAGTGCCGTCCGATCCTACAATGAGCAGTTCTTC

j_call: TRBJ1-3
d_call: NA
clone_size: NA
v_call: TRBV21-1
cdr3_aa: CASSKAWGAGNTIYF
cdr3_nt: NA

j_call: TRBJ2-6
d_call: TRBD2
clone_size: NA
v_call: TRBV4-3
cdr3_aa: CASSQDAASGFSGANVLTF
cdr3_nt: TGCGCCAGCAGCCAAGATGCCGCTAGCGGGTTCTCTGGGGCCAACGTCCTGACTTTC

j_call: TRBJ2-6
d_call: NA
clone_size: NA
v_call: TRBV11-3
cdr3_aa: CASSLDGNSGANVLTF
cdr3_nt: TGTGCCAGCAGCTTAGATGGTAACTCTGGGGCCAACGTCCTGACTTTC

j_call: TRBJ2-1
d_call: NA
clone_size: few
v_call: TRBV11-3
cdr3_aa: CASSLVSGPNNEQFF
cdr3_nt: TGTGCCAGCAGCTTAGTATCGGGACCCAACAATGAGCAGTTCTTC

j_call: TRBJ1-1
d_call: NA
clone_size: NA
v_call: TRBV9
cdr3_aa: CASSGQVGNTEAFF
cdr3_nt: TGTGCCAGCAGCGGACAGGTTGGAAACACTGAAGCTTTCTTT

j_call: TRBJ2-1
d_call: TRBD2
clone_size: NA
v_call: TRBV18
cdr3_aa: CASSPGTSGRRNEQFF
cdr3_nt: TGTGCCAGCTCACCCGGGACTAGCGGGAGGCGCAATGAGCAGTTCTTC

j_call: TRBJ2-4
d_call: TRBD1
clone_size: NA
v_call: TRBV29-1
cdr3_aa: CSVETGHFQNIQYF
cdr3_nt: TGCAGCGTTGAGACAGGGCATTTCCAAAACATTCAGTACTTC

j_call: TRBJ2-7
d_call: TRBD1
clone_size: NA
v_call: TRBV5-1
cdr3_aa: CASSSLTGTGPYEQYF
cdr3_nt: TGCGCCAGCAGCTCCTTAACCGGGACAGGGCCCTACGAGCAGTACTTC

j_call: TRBJ1-2
d_call: NA
clone_size: NA
v_call: TRBV7-9
cdr3_aa: CASSLGGGYGYTF
cdr3_nt: TGTGCCAGCAGCTTAGGGGGGGGCTATGGCTACACCTTC

j_call: TRBJ2-7
d_call: TRBD2
clone_size: NA
v_call: TRBV15
cdr3_aa: CATSRGGLAQQYF
cdr3_nt: TGTGCCACCAGCAGGGGGGGGTTGGCGCAGCAGTACTTC